This T cell receptor (beta chain) was recovered during a study of blood T cell repertoires in COVID-19. As for the study in general: Italy, Spain and the United States were the sources of the convalescent and acute COVID-19 samples.

Per the original methods: The assay estimated nucleated cells by amplifying reference gene primers. TCRdb keeps only in-frame clones here, not all; method: immunoSEQ multiplex PCR. From that table come the V and J calls and clone size; the DNA was used to work out D and trimming. The table has about 180,000 clones, 82% seen once; the top ten hold almost 8.5%. With V trimmed by 3 bases and J by 0 bases, 8 bases remained unmatched. This CDR3 contains 17 residues. Germline V gene lookup returns CDR1 MNHEY and CDR2 SMNVEV (reference sequence). The chain couples TRBV27 to TRBJ2-3; 8 nucleotides line up with TRBD1. Input material: peripheral blood. This receptor was taken from a woman in her sixties or seventies with acute or convalescent COVID-19. The CDR3 DNA reads TGTGCCAGCAGTTTCAGGGGGCGGGGAGGTAGCACAGATACGCAGTATTTT. This translates into CASSFRGRGGSTDTQYF.